One and the same sample provided the 29 T cell receptor beta chains below, sequenced in a study of response to subunit inactivated influenza vaccine. Via MiXCR, TCRdb re-called the RT-PCR reads, giving one row per CDR3 protein. The sample lists hundreds of thousands of distinct CDR3 sequences, less than 20% seen once, with 9.5% to 13% in the top ten. The sequences come from PBMCs from blood, collected 5 days after vaccination. These receptors originate from a man aged 45 to 65 who received an inactivated influenza vaccine.

This clonotype was found a few times. The chain has TRBV29-1 and TRBJ2-1; D is possibly TRBD2 (5 bases). CDR1 and CDR2 (germline): SQVTM, ANQGSEA. Trimming took off 4 bases at V and 3 bases at J, with 13 bases between the two ends. The CDR3 consists of 14 residues. The CDR3 loop reads CSVAPPRVYNEQFF. CDR3 bases: TGCAGCGTTGCCCCCCCGCGGGTCTACAATGAGCAGTTCTTC.

This clonotype was counted only a few times. J is TRBJ1-2 and V is TRBV13, with D tentatively TRBD1 (5 bases). Germline CDR1 PRHDT, CDR2 FYEKMQ (reference sequence). CDR3 length equals 12 residues. With 5 bases removed from V and 4 bases from J, the gap between germline ends came to 8 bases. The CDR3 protein is CASSMGTYGYTF. CDR3 nucleotides: TGTGCCAGCAGCATGGGGACCTATGGCTACACCTTC.

This clonotype has just a few counts. The gene calls are TRBV7-2 and TRBJ1-1; D possibly corresponds to TRBD1 (6 bases). CDR1 SGHTA and CDR2 FQGNSA come from the germline V gene. The V and J ends lost 7 bases and 1 base respectively, with 10 bases between them. The CDR3 spans 13 residues. CDR3 residues: CASNSDRNTEAFF. In DNA form, the CDR3 reads TGTGCCAGCAATTCGGACAGGAACACTGAAGCTTTCTTT.

The rearrangement uses TRBV6-1 and TRBJ2-2, with D possibly TRBD2 on 5 matching bases. Germline CDR1 reads MNHNS; CDR2 reads SASEGT. V was shortened by 4 bases and J by 2 bases, with 8 bases between the two germline ends. The CDR3 contains 14 residues. The DNA for the CDR3 is TGTGCCAGCAGTGTGGACTTAAACACCGGGGAGCTGTTTTTT. Its protein is CASSVDLNTGELFF.

This clonotype appeared many times. The V gene is TRBV15, the J gene TRBJ2-1; no firm D call. Germline assignment: CDR1 LNHNV and CDR2 YYDKDF (reference sequence). V lost 0 bases, J lost 10 bases, and 10 bases lay in between. The CDR3 consists of 13 residues. CDR3: CATSRDRSLEQFF. The CDR3 bases are TGTGCCACCAGCAGAGACCGTTCTTTGGAGCAGTTCTTC.

The DNA for the CDR3 is TGCAGCGTTGCGTCTACAGACCGAATGAAGCAGTTCTTC. Amino acids: CSVASTDRMKQFF. This rearrangement joins TRBV29-1 to TRBJ2-1, with D unresolved. CDR3 size: 13 residues. The germline V gene has CDR1 SQVTM and CDR2 ANQGSEA. Trimming pared 4 bases from V and 11 bases from J, leaving 18 bases between.

The chain employs TRBV7-6 and TRBJ2-1; D is unresolved. The germline V gene encodes CDR1 SGHVS and CDR2 FNYEAQ. Trimming pared 2 bases from V and 0 bases from J, leaving 11 bases between. The CDR3 consists of 16 residues. CDR3 loop: CASSLTPYSSYNEQFF. CDR3 nucleotide sequence: TGTGCCAGCAGCTTAACCCCGTACAGCTCCTACAATGAGCAGTTCTTC.

This rearrangement joins TRBV4-3 to TRBJ2-2, with 11 nucleotides matching TRBD2. Per the germline V gene, CDR1 is LGHNA and CDR2 is YSLEER. There are 16 residues in the CDR3. The V gene end was trimmed by 4 bases and the J gene end by 6 bases; junction bases not matched to a gene: 7. The CDR3 nucleotides are TGCGCCAGCAGCCGCCGACTAGCGGGATCGGCCGGGGAGCTGTTTTTT. Protein: CASSRRLAGSAGELFF.

The gene calls are TRBV6-5 and TRBJ2-5; D is uncertain. This CDR3 has 15 amino acids. The V gene's germline CDR1 is MNHEY and CDR2 SVGAGI. V was trimmed by 2 bases and J by 5 bases, leaving 15 bases between them. The CDR3 DNA is TGTGCCAGCAGTTACCGGGCCAATCCGGTGGAGACCCAGTACTTC. It is translated as CASSYRANPVETQYF.

In regard to this clonotype: Given a much more abundant clone one base away, this may be a read error. This chain links TRBV11-1 with TRBJ2-5; D not certain. The CDR3 is 13 amino acids. The V end was cut by 2 bases, the J end by 2 bases, with 6 bases between. CDR1 SGHAT and CDR2 FQDESV come from the germline V gene (reference sequence). DNA for the CDR3: TGTGCCAGCAGCTTAATGAGGCAAGAGACCCAGTACTTC. It is translated as CASSLMRQETQYF.

The V and J genes are TRBV2 and TRBJ2-3, with 7 bases fitting TRBD1. Germline V lookup: CDR1 SNHLY, CDR2 FYNNEI. V lost 6 bases and J lost 0; bases outside the gene matches: 3. This CDR3 contains 14 residues. In nucleotides, the CDR3 is TGTGCCAGCAGGACAGGGTCTAGCACAGATACGCAGTATTTT. This codes for CASRTGSSTDTQYF.

In its sample, this clonotype was seen a few times. J is TRBJ2-3 and V is TRBV6-1, with D maybe TRBD2 (5 bases). This CDR3 spans 14 amino acids. Trimming took off 2 bases at V and 4 bases at J, with 10 bases between the two ends. Germline CDR1 reads MNHNS; CDR2 reads SASEGT. The CDR3 region is CASSELGVADTQYF. The CDR3 region has the DNA TGTGCCAGCAGTGAACTCGGGGTGGCAGATACGCAGTATTTT.

This chain connects TRBV9 to TRBJ2-6; 7 bases fit TRBD1. This CDR3 region has 16 residues. CDR1 is SGDLS, CDR2 YYNGEE, per germline. J lost 0 bases, V lost 0 bases, and 0 bases had no gene match. The CDR3 sequence: CASSVGDSSGANVLTF. For the CDR3, the DNA is TGTGCCAGCAGCGTAGGGGACAGCTCTGGGGCCAACGTCCTGACTTTC.

The V call is TRBV15, the J call TRBJ2-5, with 8 bases aligning to TRBD1. Germline lookup yields CDR1 LNHNV and CDR2 YYDKDF (reference sequence). After removal of 8 bases from V and 8 bases from J, the junction contained 13 bases not matched to a gene. The CDR3 sequence is 14 residues long. The CDR3 DNA is TGTGCCACCCGTGATTACGACAGGGGTGAAACCCAGTACTTC. It codes for CATRDYDRGETQYF.

This sequence joins TRBV20-1 and TRBJ2-3, with D possibly matching TRBD1 (7 bases). This CDR3 has 14 amino acids. The germline CDR1 and CDR2 sequences are DFQATT and SNEGSKA (reference sequence). V lost 0 bases and J lost 7, with 14 bases in between. CDR3 sequence (DNA): TGCAGTGCTAGAGATCAGGGGGGTTGGAATACGCAGTATTTT. This codes for CSARDQGGWNTQYF.

This clonotype was counted ten times or more. This chain uses TRBV7-8 with TRBJ2-7, with a weak D call TRBD2 (6 bases). Trimming cost V 3 bases and J 9 bases, with 15 bases left between them. The germline gives CDR1 SGHVS, CDR2 FQNEAQ. The CDR3 has 13 amino acids. The CDR3 protein is CASSLGGRNGQYF. CDR3 nucleotide sequence: TGTGCCAGCAGCTTGGGAGGACGGAACGGGCAGTACTTC.

This clonotype was counted a few times. The chain uses TRBV5-1 and TRBJ2-7; possibly TRBD1 for D (6 bases). Trimming removed 0 bases from V and 4 bases from J, with 11 bases in between. Germline loops: CDR1 SGHRS, CDR2 YFSETQ. The length of the CDR3 is 14 residues. CDR3 sequence: CASSLDSTGYEQYF. The CDR3 DNA reads TGCGCCAGCAGCTTGGATTCCACAGGGTACGAGCAGTACTTC.

This clonotype came up many times. The chain recombines TRBV7-9 with TRBJ1-2; 7 nucleotides align to TRBD1. V shed 7 bases and J 4 bases; nucleotides not matched to a gene: 18. This CDR3 is 17 amino acids long. CDR1 SEHNR and CDR2 FQNEAQ come from the germline V gene (reference sequence). CDR3 in DNA: TGTGCCAGCAACTCCCAGGGGGGTGCGGCGATATCCTATGGCTACACCTTC. This codes for CASNSQGGAAISYGYTF.

V is TRBV20-1 and J is TRBJ2-7, with D possibly being TRBD1 (5 bases). Germline CDR1 DFQATT, CDR2 SNEGSKA (reference sequence). V was shortened by 3 bases and J by 9 bases, with 21 bases between the two germline ends. This CDR3 contains 14 residues. CDR3 sequence (DNA): TGCAGTGCTAGCGTGGGGCCTGGGCAGGGCGCGCAGTACTTC. Its translation: CSASVGPGQGAQYF.

The V gene is TRBV11-2, the J gene TRBJ2-2, with a possible D match to TRBD2 (5 bases). CDR3 size: 17 residues. V was pared by 2 bases and J by 4 bases, with 17 bases between. The germline CDR1 and CDR2 sequences are SGHAT and FQNNGV. Written as DNA, the CDR3 is TGTGCCAGCAGCTTACACGGGATACAGCACCTCACCGGGGAGCTGTTTTTT. Its protein product is CASSLHGIQHLTGELFF.

This clonotype was picked up a small number of times. The chain combines TRBV20-1 with TRBJ2-7; D may match TRBD1 or TRBD2 (6 bases each). V lost 3 bases and J lost 7, with 19 bases in between. Germline V gene lookup returns CDR1 DFQATT and CDR2 SNEGSKA (reference sequence). The CDR3 totals 14 residues. CDR3 loop: CSARSPGAGGEQYF. The CDR3 region has the DNA TGCAGTGCTAGGAGCCCAGGGGCTGGGGGGGAGCAGTACTTC.

In its sample, this clonotype was seen a few times. This chain joins TRBV7-2 and TRBJ1-5, with TRBD1 matching over 10 bases. V shed 5 bases, J shed 6 bases, and the junction held 4 bases outside the gene matches. CDR3 length equals 14 residues. The germline V gene has CDR1 SGHTA and CDR2 FQGNSA. This CDR3 is CASSRDRGGQPQHF. In nucleotides, the CDR3 is TGTGCCAGCAGCCGGGACAGGGGTGGTCAGCCCCAGCATTTT.

The chain carries TRBV5-5 and TRBJ2-4; D is unclear. Trimming took off 1 base at V and 2 bases at J, with 7 bases between the two ends. The length of the CDR3 is 14 residues. From germline, CDR1 is SGHKS and CDR2 YYEKEE (reference sequence). CDR3 sequence reads: CASSLLVSKNIQYF. For the CDR3, the DNA is TGTGCCAGCAGCTTGTTAGTGTCCAAAAACATTCAGTACTTC.

As for this clonotype: It may be a read error: a sequence one base away is much more abundant. V is TRBV14 and J is TRBJ2-3, with D unresolved. The V end lost 6 bases, the J end lost 2 bases, and 3 bases lay between the germline ends. Germline-derived CDR1 and CDR2 are SGHDN and FVKESK. This CDR3 spans 11 amino acids. CDR3 protein: CASRHTDTQYF. The CDR3 DNA reads as TGTGCCAGCAGACACACAGATACGCAGTATTTT.

The sample holds a few counts of this clonotype. V and J are TRBV11-1 and TRBJ1-1, with TRBD1 as a possible D gene (6 bases). CDR3 length equals 13 residues. Germline CDR1 reads SGHAT; CDR2 reads FQDESV (reference sequence). Trimming removed 8 bases at V and 5 bases at J, with 15 bases between. The CDR3: CASEQGGRTEAFF. The CDR3 DNA reads as TGTGCCAGCGAACAGGGCGGACGGACTGAAGCTTTCTTT.

This clonotype was counted between two and nine times. This chain links TRBV20-1 with TRBJ2-1, with D hard to call. CDR1 and CDR2 (germline): DFQATT, SNEGSKA (reference sequence). Trimming shortened V by 1 base and J by 9 bases, and 13 bases separated the two germline ends. The CDR3 is 13 residues long. In nucleotides, the CDR3 is TGCAGTGCTAGAGCCCGGCCCATGAGTGAGCAGTTCTTC. Amino acids: CSARARPMSEQFF.

This clonotype has just a few counts. The V and J genes are TRBV28 and TRBJ1-2; 8 bases line up with TRBD1. This CDR3 has 14 amino acids. Trimming at V came to 5 bases and at J to 6 bases, leaving 8 bases not matched to a gene. Germline V gene sequence: CDR1 MDHEN, CDR2 SYDVKM. The CDR3 reads CASSRETGVHGYTF. The CDR3 nucleotides are TGTGCCAGCAGTAGAGAGACAGGGGTTCATGGCTACACCTTC.

This clonotype was counted a few times. The chain carries TRBV20-1 and TRBJ2-3; 16 bases match TRBD2. With V trimmed by 5 bases and J by 5 bases, 7 bases remained unmatched. The germline CDR1 and CDR2 sequences are DFQATT and SNEGSKA (reference sequence). This CDR3 region has 16 residues. Here the CDR3 DNA reads TGCAGTGCTTGCCCGGGACTAGCGGGGGGGCGAGATACGCAGTATTTT. Amino acids: CSACPGLAGGRDTQYF.

The chain employs TRBV5-1 and TRBJ2-3; no reliable D call. Trimming took 4 bases from V and 5 from J, leaving 11 bases between them. Germline CDR1 is SGHRS and CDR2 is YFSETQ. CDR3 size: 13 residues. CDR3 amino acids: CASSGSQLDTQYF. CDR3 coding DNA: TGCGCCAGCAGCGGATCACAGCTAGATACGCAGTATTTT. Complete variable domain (other parts from reference TRBV5-1 and TRBJ2-3): KAGVTQTPRYLIKTRGQQVTLSCSPISGHRSVSWYQQTPGQGLQFLFEYFSETQRNKGNFPGRFSGRQFSNSRSEMNVSTLELGDSALYLCASSGSQLDTQYFGPGTRLTVL.